This is a list of T cell receptor beta chains from one sample in a study. TCRdb re-derived calls from the 5' RACE reads in MiXCR, one entry per CDR3 protein. This sample has about 54,000 distinct CDR3 sequences, with approximately 17% found just once. Sequencing was performed on naive CD4+ T cells sorted from blood. These receptors came from a female donor with breast cancer. CDR3s include the opening cysteine and the closing phenylalanine or tryptophan.

V: TRBV20-1; CDR3: CSAISGGFKETQYF
V: TRBV6-5; CDR3: CTSSKGAGAFF
V: TRBV20-1; CDR3: CSARDPSSNQPQHF
V: TRBV6-1; CDR3: CASSERVGFHNQPQHF
V: TRBV9; CDR3: CASSVAGSSSGANVLTF
V: TRBV12-3/TRBV12-4; CDR3: CASSLSMWKTQHF
V: TRBV4-1; CDR3: CASSNSRTNYGYTF
V: TRBV7-9; CDR3: CASSFLGSLYEQYF
V: TRBV18; CDR3: CASSPAARGTEAFF
V: TRBV6-5; CDR3: CASRDGTAYEQYF